The entry below describes one TCR beta chain. The data are from a study of radiation and T cells in renal cell carcinoma. Treatment reported: 15 Gy SBRT to primary tumor, nephrectomy 4 weeks later. Repertoires were generated with immunoSEQ multiplex PCR, while TCRdb's copy carries only in-frame clones and drops some. The table lists tens of thousands of clones, 40% to 55% of them singletons, with roughly 16% in the top ten. The input for sequencing was tumor tissue, taken from a patient whose treatment included radiotherapy and nephrectomy. The sequence was obtained from a woman aged 45-59 years with renal cell carcinoma.

The CDR3 region is CASGAGPPNTEAFF. DNA of the CDR3: TGTGCCAGCGGTGCAGGACCTCCGAACACTGAAGCTTTCTTT. The chain is built from TRBV6-5 and TRBJ1-1, with no clear D. V was shortened by 8 bases and J by 1 base, with 14 bases between the two germline ends. This CDR3 region has 14 residues. Germline loops: CDR1 MNHEY, CDR2 SVGAGI.